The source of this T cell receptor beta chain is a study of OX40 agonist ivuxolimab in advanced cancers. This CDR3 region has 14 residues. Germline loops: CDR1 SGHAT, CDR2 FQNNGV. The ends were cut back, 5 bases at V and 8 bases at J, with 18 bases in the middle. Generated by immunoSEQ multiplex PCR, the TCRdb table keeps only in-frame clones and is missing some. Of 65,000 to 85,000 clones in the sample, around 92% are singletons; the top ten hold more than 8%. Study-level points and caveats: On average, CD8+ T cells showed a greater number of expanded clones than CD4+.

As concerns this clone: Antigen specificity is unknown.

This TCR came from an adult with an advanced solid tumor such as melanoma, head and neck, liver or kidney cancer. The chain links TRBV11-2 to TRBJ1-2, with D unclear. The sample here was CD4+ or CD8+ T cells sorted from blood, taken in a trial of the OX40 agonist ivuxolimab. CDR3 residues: CASSQEYGMWGYTF. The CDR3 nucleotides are TGTGCCAGCAGCCAAGAATATGGGATGTGGGGCTACACCTTC.